Below, 26 T cell receptor beta chains from the same sample are listed, as sequenced in a study of T cells in Graves' hyperthyroidism and ophthalmopathy. It was RNA transcripts that yielded the amplified TCR beta CDR3 regions. An initial round of RT-PCR targeting the TCR CDR3 relied on the HTBI primer set. TCRdb fed the multiplex PCR reads into MiXCR, producing one record per CDR3 protein. Of approximately 600,000 distinct CDR3 sequences listed, around 20% are singletons. Sequenced: blood. All receptors derive from a man aged 25 to 40 with Graves' ophthalmopathy.

The chain carries TRBV28 and TRBJ2-2; a possible D gene is TRBD1 (6 bases). Deletions cut 3 bases from V and 4 bases from J, with 15 bases between. The CDR3 length is 16 residues. Germline CDR1 is MDHEN and CDR2 is SYDVKM. The CDR3 sequence is CASSLGVGAGTGELFF. The CDR3 nucleotides are TGTGCCAGCAGTTTGGGGGTGGGGGCGGGCACCGGGGAGCTGTTTTTT.

J is TRBJ1-4 and V is TRBV18; the D gene is possibly TRBD1 (5 bases). CDR3 length: 17 residues. V lost 4 bases and J 6 bases, leaving 21 bases between the germline ends. Germline V lookup: CDR1 KGHSH, CDR2 LQKENI. Here the CDR3 DNA reads TGTGCCAGCTCACGCTATGCACCGCGGAGGGGTGATGAAAAACTGTTTTTT. Amino acids: CASSRYAPRRGDEKLFF.

This clonotype has a count of ten or more. V and J are TRBV28 and TRBJ1-1, with 7 bases that match TRBD1. Losses at the gene ends were 2 bases for V and 6 bases for J; bases not matched to a gene: 6. The CDR3 contains 14 residues. CDR1 MDHEN and CDR2 SYDVKM come from the germline V gene. The DNA for the CDR3 is TGTGCCAGCAGTTTACCGGACAGGTCCGCTGAAGCTTTCTTT. Its protein product is CASSLPDRSAEAFF.

The V and J genes are TRBV28 and TRBJ2-2; a weak D match, TRBD1 (6 bases). This CDR3 region has 15 residues. Germline CDR1 MDHEN, CDR2 SYDVKM. V was pared by 3 bases and J by 1 base, with 9 bases between. The CDR3 sequence: CASSFTGRNTGELFF. CDR3 bases: TGTGCCAGCAGTTTTACAGGGCGGAACACCGGGGAGCTGTTTTTT.

This clonotype was counted at least ten times. The chain uses TRBV7-9 and TRBJ2-7, with D possibly TRBD2 on 7 matching bases. V was clipped by 5 bases and J by 5 bases, with 13 bases between them. The CDR3 loop spans 13 amino acids. Per germline, CDR1 SEHNR and CDR2 FQNEAQ (reference sequence). CDR3 sequence: CASSPAGGHEQYF. The CDR3 region has the DNA TGTGCCAGCAGCCCTGCCGGGGGGCACGAGCAGTACTTC.

CDR3 amino acids: CASSQGDRGYEQYF. The CDR3 DNA reads TGCGCCAGCAGCCAAGGTGACAGGGGCTACGAGCAGTACTTC. V gene TRBV4-1 combines with J gene TRBJ2-7; TRBD1 matches 8 bases. Trimming cost V 1 base and J 3 bases; bases outside gene matches: 2. There are 14 residues in the CDR3. Per germline, CDR1 MGHRA and CDR2 YSYEKL.

Many counts were recorded for this clonotype. CDR3 sequence (DNA): TGCAGTGCTACCCGGACAGGGGTGCGGGAAAAACTGTTTTTT. Encoded protein: CSATRTGVREKLFF. The J gene is TRBJ1-4, the V gene TRBV20-1; 9 nucleotides match TRBD1. J gave up 8 bases and V 4 bases, and 8 bases lay outside the gene matches. The germline V gene encodes CDR1 DFQATT and CDR2 SNEGSKA (reference sequence). The CDR3 consists of 14 residues.

This clonotype was observed a few times. The chain carries TRBV5-1 and TRBJ2-7; D call uncertain. Trimming removed 1 base at V and 4 bases at J, with 12 bases between. The CDR3 length is 14 residues. The germline V gene has CDR1 SGHRS and CDR2 YFSETQ. The CDR3 region is CASSLTPSLYEQYF. CDR3 DNA sequence: TGCGCCAGCAGCTTGACACCATCTCTGTACGAGCAGTACTTC.

This clonotype was seen a handful of times. The chain employs TRBV28 and TRBJ1-6; TRBD1 matches at 8 bases. The junction had 5 bases not matched to a gene; V was cut back by 7 bases and J by 6 bases. The CDR3 sequence is 14 residues long. Germline CDR1 MDHEN, CDR2 SYDVKM. The DNA for the CDR3 is TGTGCCAGCAATACGGACAGGGCTAATTCACCCCTCCACTTT. This encodes CASNTDRANSPLHF.

This clonotype was detected ten times or more. This chain joins TRBV7-9 and TRBJ1-1; D is unclear. This CDR3 comprises 14 residues. CDR1 and CDR2 from the germline V gene are SEHNR and FQNEAQ (reference sequence). Trimming removed 1 base from V and 1 base from J, with 7 bases in between. The chain's CDR3 is CASSLDQTNTEAFF. The CDR3 bases are TGTGCCAGCAGCTTAGACCAGACGAACACTGAAGCTTTCTTT.

The chain joins TRBV18 to TRBJ2-7, with unresolved D. With 3 bases removed from V and 2 bases from J, the gap between germline ends came to 8 bases. Germline values: CDR1 KGHSH, CDR2 LQKENI. The CDR3 runs to 13 residues. CDR3 bases: TGTGCCAGCTCACCGGACGGTCCCTACGAGCAGTACTTC. As protein: CASSPDGPYEQYF.

V gene TRBV7-6 combines with J gene TRBJ2-5, with a tentative D call TRBD2 (5 bases). This CDR3 has 15 residues. Trimming cost V 3 bases and J 5 bases, with 16 bases left between them. The germline gives CDR1 SGHVS, CDR2 FNYEAQ. Written as DNA, the CDR3 is TGTGCCAGCAGCTTTGAAGTAGCGATGAGGGAGACCCAGTACTTC. Translating it yields CASSFEVAMRETQYF.

The genes are TRBV7-2 and TRBJ2-2, with D possibly being TRBD1 or TRBD2 (5 bases each). Germline V gives CDR1 SGHTA, CDR2 FQGNSA. The CDR3 sequence is 15 residues long. Trimming took 6 bases from V and 6 from J, leaving 17 bases between them. CDR3 protein: CASRILGETAGELFF. The CDR3 DNA sequence: TGTGCCAGCAGAATATTGGGGGAGACGGCCGGGGAGCTGTTTTTT.

This clonotype was seen at least ten times. This chain uses TRBV28 with TRBJ2-2; D uncertain. Germline V gene sequence: CDR1 MDHEN, CDR2 SYDVKM. V lost 2 bases to trimming and J lost 3 bases, with 7 bases between them. The CDR3 spans 14 residues. The DNA of the CDR3 is TGTGCCAGCAGTTTAGGGGTTGACACCGGGGAGCTGTTTTTT. Translation gives CASSLGVDTGELFF.

This clonotype has more than one count but fewer than ten. CDR3 sequence: CASSPRPSGTDTQYF. The CDR3 coding sequence is TGTGCCAGCAGTCCCCGCCCTAGCGGGACAGATACGCAGTATTTT. The chain couples TRBV27 to TRBJ2-3; 8 bases fit TRBD2. Germline CDR1 MNHEY, CDR2 SMNVEV (reference sequence). V trimming: 5 bases; J trimming: 3 bases; junction bases outside the gene matches: 7. The length of the CDR3 is 15 residues.

This clonotype was observed a handful of times. The chain has TRBV29-1 and TRBJ2-1; 10 bases are a match to TRBD2. CDR3 length: 14 amino acids. With V trimmed by 6 bases and J by 8 bases, 10 bases remained unmatched. The V gene's germline CDR1 is SQVTM and CDR2 ANQGSEA. The CDR3 is CSVAGTSALDEQFF. For the CDR3, the DNA is TGCAGCGTGGCCGGGACTAGCGCCCTCGATGAGCAGTTCTTC.

This clonotype was counted a few times. This sequence joins TRBV27 and TRBJ2-6, with 9 positions matching TRBD2. The germline V gene has CDR1 MNHEY and CDR2 SMNVEV (reference sequence). Unmatched junction bases numbered 8, after V lost 7 bases and J lost 4 bases. This CDR3 is built from 16 residues. CDR3 region: CASTDNLAGGANVLTF. In DNA, the CDR3 is TGTGCCAGCACTGATAATCTAGCGGGAGGGGCCAACGTCCTGACTTTC.

At least ten counts were recorded for this clonotype. This chain uses TRBV6-5 with TRBJ2-7; TRBD2 is a possible D gene (5 bases). This CDR3 contains 14 residues. Germline values: CDR1 MNHEY, CDR2 SVGAGI. Trimming shortened V by 0 bases and J by 4 bases, and 10 bases separated the two germline ends. Here the CDR3 DNA reads TGTGCCAGCAGTTACTCCGGGAAGATATACGAGCAGTACTTC. Protein product: CASSYSGKIYEQYF.

This clonotype was picked up a small number of times. V usage is TRBV7-9 and J usage is TRBJ2-3; D is undetermined. Trimming pared 6 bases from V and 6 bases from J, leaving 13 bases between. Germline CDR1 reads SEHNR; CDR2 reads FQNEAQ (reference sequence). This CDR3 has 13 amino acids. The CDR3 spells CASRRVMSDTQYF. CDR3 coding DNA: TGTGCCAGCAGAAGAGTGATGAGTGATACGCAGTATTTT.

This clonotype was picked up a small number of times. The genes are TRBV5-1 and TRBJ2-3, with 7 bases identical to TRBD1. In germline, CDR1 is SGHRS, CDR2 YFSETQ. V was pared by 3 bases and J by 2 bases, with 6 bases of the junction left unmatched. The CDR3 spans 15 residues. CDR3 sequence reads: CASSSRQGVTDTQYF. The CDR3 DNA follows: TGCGCCAGCAGCTCCCGGCAGGGGGTCACAGATACGCAGTATTTT.

The sample holds a few counts of this clonotype. The chain employs TRBV28 and TRBJ2-3; 10 bases align to TRBD2. The CDR3 runs 16 residues. Per germline, CDR1 MDHEN and CDR2 SYDVKM. The J segment lost 2 bases and the V segment lost 3 bases, leaving 5 bases of the junction unmatched. The CDR3 bases are TGTGCCAGCAGTTTCCCACTAGCGGGGCCCACAGATACGCAGTATTTT. Translated: CASSFPLAGPTDTQYF.

The rearrangement links TRBV20-1 to TRBJ2-7; maybe TRBD2 (5 bases). CDR1 and CDR2 (germline): DFQATT, SNEGSKA (reference sequence). The CDR3 contains 12 residues. The CDR3: CSLSGERYEQYF. CDR3 nucleotide sequence: TGCAGCCTTTCCGGGGAACGCTACGAGCAGTACTTC.

This clonotype turned up a few times. V is TRBV25-1 and J is TRBJ2-3; 8 nucleotides match TRBD1. This CDR3 spans 15 amino acids. V lost 3 bases, J lost 4 bases, and 6 bases stayed unmatched. Germline CDR1 is MGHDK and CDR2 is SYGVNS. For the CDR3, the DNA is TGTGCCAGCAGTGACCTCACAGGGGGTGCAGATACGCAGTATTTT. Its translation: CASSDLTGGADTQYF. Drawing the rest from reference TRBV25-1 and TRBJ2-3, the complete variable domain is EADIYQTPRYLVIGTGKKITLECSQTMGHDKMYWYQQDPGMELHLIHYSYGVNSTEKGDLSSESTVSRIRTEHFPLTLESARPSHTSQYLCASSDLTGGADTQYFGPGTRLTVL.

This clonotype has a handful of counts. The gene calls are TRBV5-6 and TRBJ1-3; D is perhaps TRBD1 (6 bases). V was shortened by 2 bases and J by 0 bases, with 12 bases between the two germline ends. The length of the CDR3 is 16 residues. Per germline, CDR1 SGHDT and CDR2 YYEEEE. The CDR3 protein is CASSFTTGTSGNTIYF. As DNA, the CDR3 is TGTGCCAGCAGCTTTACCACAGGGACCTCTGGAAACACCATATATTTT.

The chain joins TRBV20-1 to TRBJ2-2; D may be TRBD1 or TRBD2 (5 bases each). The V end was cut by 2 bases, the J end by 5 bases, with 12 bases between. Germline CDR1 DFQATT, CDR2 SNEGSKA (reference sequence). The CDR3 is made up of 14 amino acids. CDR3 sequence: CSARPGARTGELFF. The CDR3 coding sequence is TGCAGTGCTAGACCCGGGGCGAGGACCGGGGAGCTGTTTTTT.

The CDR3 loop is CASSSQGQGINQPQHF. The DNA for the CDR3 is TGTGCCAGCAGCTCCCAAGGACAGGGGATTAATCAGCCCCAGCATTTT. The genes are TRBV7-9 and TRBJ1-5; 9 bases agree with TRBD1. CDR3 length: 16 amino acids. The germline gives CDR1 SEHNR, CDR2 FQNEAQ (reference sequence). J gave up 4 bases and V 4 bases, and 8 bases lay outside the gene matches. The full variable domain, rest sourced from reference TRBV7-9 and TRBJ1-5, is DTGVSQNPRHKITKRGQNVTFRCDPISEHNRLYWYRQTLGQGPEFLTYFQNEAQLEKSRLLSDRFSAERPKGSFSTLEIQRTEQGDSAMYLCASSSQGQGINQPQHFGDGTRLSIL.